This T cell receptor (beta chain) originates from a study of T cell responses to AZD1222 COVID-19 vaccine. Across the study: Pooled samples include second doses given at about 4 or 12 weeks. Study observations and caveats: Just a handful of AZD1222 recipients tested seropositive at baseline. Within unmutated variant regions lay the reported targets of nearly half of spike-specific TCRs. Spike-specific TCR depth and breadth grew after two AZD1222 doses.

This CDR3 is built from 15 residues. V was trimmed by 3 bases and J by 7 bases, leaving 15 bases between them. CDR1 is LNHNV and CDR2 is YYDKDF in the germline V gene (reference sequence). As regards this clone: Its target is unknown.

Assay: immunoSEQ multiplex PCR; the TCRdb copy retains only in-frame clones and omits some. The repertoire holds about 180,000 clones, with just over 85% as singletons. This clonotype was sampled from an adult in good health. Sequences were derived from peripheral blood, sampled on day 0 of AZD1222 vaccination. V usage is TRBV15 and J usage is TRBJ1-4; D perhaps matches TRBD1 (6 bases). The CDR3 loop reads CATSSPGALSEKLFF. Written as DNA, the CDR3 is TGTGCCACCAGCAGCCCGGGGGCGCTGAGTGAAAAACTGTTTTTT. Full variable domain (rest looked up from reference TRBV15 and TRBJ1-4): DAMVIQNPRYQVTQFGKPVTLSCSQTLNHNVMYWYQQKSSQAPKLLFHYYDKDFNNEADTPDNFQSRRPNTSFCFLDIRSPGLGDTAMYLCATSSPGALSEKLFFGSGTQLSVL.